This T cell receptor (beta chain) was identified in a study of OX40 agonist ivuxolimab in advanced cancers. Using immunoSEQ multiplex PCR, the repertoire was profiled, and TCRdb retains in-frame clones only, with some absent. The sample lists about 62,000 clones; 79% were seen once. Notes on the study in general: Certain nonresponders likewise exhibited a low normalized T-cell clonal expansion.

In the case of this clone: Its antigen is still unknown.

CDR1 and CDR2 from the germline V gene are SQVTM and ANQGSEA. V lost 6 bases and J lost 4; bases outside the gene matches: 6. The CDR3 is made up of 13 amino acids. This specimen consisted of CD4+ or CD8+ T cells sorted from blood, obtained in a trial of the OX40 agonist ivuxolimab. The source is an adult with an advanced solid tumor such as melanoma, head and neck, liver or kidney cancer. The chain recombines TRBV29-1 with TRBJ1-5; TRBD1 matches 7 bases. In nucleotides, the CDR3 is TGCAGCGTACAACTACAGGGGAATCAGCCCCAGCATTTT. Its protein product is CSVQLQGNQPQHF.